This note documents a single T cell receptor beta chain sequence. This sample is drawn from a study of blood T cell repertoires in COVID-19. Study context: The samples span acute and convalescent COVID-19 from the United States, Italy and Spain.

Authors' data handling: It was from reference gene primer amplification that nucleated cell counts were estimated. Produced via immunoSEQ multiplex PCR; TCRdb's table is partial and in-frame only. The V and J calls and the clone size are those of that table, but D and trimming were determined from the DNA. The sample holds about 91,000 clones; around 72% are singletons and the top ten take roughly a quarter. J gave up 4 bases and V 4 bases, and 13 bases lay outside the gene matches. CDR3 size: 17 residues. Looked up from germline, CDR1 is SGDLS and CDR2 is YYNGEE. The chain joins TRBV9 to TRBJ2-5, with 10 bases that match TRBD1. This receptor was identified in a man in his 70s with acute or convalescent COVID-19. The source material was peripheral blood. CDR3 coding DNA: TGTGCCAGCAGCCCTAGTTCCGGACAGGGGGGGGTAGAGACCCAGTACTTC. Translated: CASSPSSGQGGVETQYF.